This T cell receptor beta chain comes out of a study of CD8 T cells in Susac syndrome. About the research overall: Each patient with Susac syndrome, at the time of blood draw, was therapy-naive, on corticosteroids, or on intravenous immunoglobulin alone.

Trimming removed 1 base at V and 0 bases at J, with 12 bases between. This CDR3 comprises 16 residues. The germline CDR1 and CDR2 sequences are MGHRA and YSYEKL. The table lists this clonotype with a count of one. Its antigen is currently unknown. Points from the study as a whole: The study's TCR sequencing and HLA analysis drew on a certain number of individuals. That number was acknowledged as relatively small.

Random hexamers primed reverse transcription of about 0.5 to 1 ug RNA. TCRdb reprocessed the immunoSEQ multiplex PCR reads via MiXCR and lists one record per CDR3 protein. This sample has 110,000 to 150,000 distinct CDR3 sequences, with approximately 96% found just once. This chain connects TRBV4-1 to TRBJ1-1; D is unclear. Sequenced: CD4+ T cells from PBMCs. The TCR originated in a human donor with Susac syndrome. The CDR3 protein is CASSQAGMAMNTEAFF. DNA of the CDR3: TGCGCCAGCAGCCAAGCCGGGATGGCGATGAACACTGAAGCTTTCTTT.